One and the same sample provided the 8 T cell receptor beta chains below, sequenced in a study of T cell clones after liver transplantation. Some clones are missing from TCRdb's copy, which holds only in-frame ones; the method was immunoSEQ multiplex PCR. The sample carries around 100,000 clones, around 84% recorded once. The sequences come from CD4+ T cells from blood, collected approximately 45 months after liver transplant. These receptors all come from a human patient who received a liver transplant. Some T cells may be provided by the graft donor.

CDR3 coding DNA: TGTGCCAGCGCAATAGCGGGGGGGCACACAGATACGCAGTATTTT. It yields the protein CASAIAGGHTDTQYF. This rearrangement joins TRBV9 to TRBJ2-3, with TRBD2 matching over 11 bases. CDR1 and CDR2 from the germline V gene are SGDLS and YYNGEE. Trimming cost V 7 bases and J 2 bases; bases outside gene matches: 6. This CDR3 has 15 amino acids.

This sequence joins TRBV18 and TRBJ2-3; TRBD2 matches 11 bases. V dropped 3 bases and J dropped 1; count of bases not matched to a gene: 9. CDR1 is KGHSH and CDR2 is LQKENI in the germline V gene. There are 18 residues in the CDR3. The CDR3 is CASSPPHGLAGRTDTQYF. CDR3 DNA: TGTGCCAGCTCACCTCCGCACGGACTAGCGGGTCGCACAGATACGCAGTATTTT.

The chain couples TRBV5-1 to TRBJ2-3, with D hard to call. Germline V gives CDR1 SGHRS, CDR2 YFSETQ. This CDR3 spans 16 amino acids. V was pared by 3 bases and J by 0 bases, with 14 bases between. In DNA, the CDR3 is TGCGCCAGCAGCTGGACCTGGAAATCTAGCACAGATACGCAGTATTTT. Translating gives CASSWTWKSSTDTQYF.

V gene TRBV7-9 combines with J gene TRBJ1-5; D is possibly TRBD1 (5 bases). Trimming pared 5 bases from V and 2 bases from J, leaving 22 bases between. Germline V lookup: CDR1 SEHNR, CDR2 FQNEAQ (reference sequence). This CDR3 has 18 amino acids. The CDR3 DNA reads TGTGCCAGCAGCCCCGGGGACTTTTCCTACGGCGGCAATCAGCCCCAGCATTTT. It specifies CASSPGDFSYGGNQPQHF.

The rearrangement links TRBV2 to TRBJ1-1, with 7 bases matching TRBD1. CDR1 and CDR2 (germline): SNHLY, FYNNEI. The V gene end was trimmed by 6 bases and the J gene end by 8 bases; junction bases not matched to a gene: 6. This CDR3 is 12 amino acids long. Here the CDR3 DNA reads TGTGCCAGCAGAGGGACAGCCACCGAAGCTTTCTTT. Protein: CASRGTATEAFF.

The chain carries TRBV7-2 and TRBJ2-5; D unresolved. The CDR3 contains 14 residues. Germline V gene sequence: CDR1 SGHTA, CDR2 FQGNSA. V lost 3 bases and J 7 bases, leaving 15 bases between the germline ends. The CDR3 region has the DNA TGTGCCAGCAGCTTGGAACCCCCCCCAGGGACCCAGTACTTC. Encoded protein: CASSLEPPPGTQYF.

The rearrangement uses TRBV7-8 and TRBJ1-4; possible D gene TRBD1, 6 bases. V lost 3 bases and J lost 3, with 8 bases in between. The CDR3 spans 14 residues. From germline, CDR1 is SGHVS and CDR2 FQNEAQ. The CDR3 spells CASSFGGPNEKLFF. Written as DNA, the CDR3 is TGTGCCAGCAGCTTCGGGGGGCCTAATGAAAAACTGTTTTTT.

This clone turned up a few times. The V call is TRBV28, the J call TRBJ1-1; perhaps TRBD1 as D (6 bases). The CDR3 has 11 residues. The V and J ends lost 5 bases and 7 bases respectively, with 8 bases between them. The germline CDR1 and CDR2 sequences are MDHEN and SYDVKM. The CDR3 DNA reads as TGTGCCAGCAGTCCCAGGGGTGAAGCTTTCTTT. As protein: CASSPRGEAFF.